This TCR beta chain was identified in a study of blood T cell repertoires in COVID-19. Study information: PBMCs, B-cell-depleted T cells, or T cells provided the cDNA or gDNA that made up the material.

Germline V lookup: CDR1 MNHEY, CDR2 SMNVEV (reference sequence). The CDR3 is made up of 15 amino acids. The V gene end was trimmed by 5 bases and the J gene end by 6 bases; junction bases not matched to a gene: 7. Assay used: immunoSEQ multiplex PCR; TCRdb lists only in-frame clones, some missing. This table holds under 150,000 clones, around four fifths found once. The chain carries TRBV27 and TRBJ1-2; TRBD1 agrees at 12 bases. The sequencing sample was made of peripheral blood. This receptor was obtained from a man in his 70s with active or convalescent COVID-19. The CDR3 loop reads CASSRPGQGADGYTF. The CDR3 DNA sequence: TGTGCCAGCAGTCGACCGGGACAGGGGGCGGATGGCTACACCTTC.